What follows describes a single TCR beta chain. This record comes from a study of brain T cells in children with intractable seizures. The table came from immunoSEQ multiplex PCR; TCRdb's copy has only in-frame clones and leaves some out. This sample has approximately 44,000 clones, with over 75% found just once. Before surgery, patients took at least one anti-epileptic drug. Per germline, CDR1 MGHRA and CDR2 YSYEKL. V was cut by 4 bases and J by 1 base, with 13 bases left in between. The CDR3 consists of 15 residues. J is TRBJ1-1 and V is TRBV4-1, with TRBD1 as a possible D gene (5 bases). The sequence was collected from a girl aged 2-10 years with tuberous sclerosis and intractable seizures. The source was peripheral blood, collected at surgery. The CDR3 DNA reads TGCGCCAGCAGCCGACGATTGGGGGAGAACACTGAAGCTTTCTTT. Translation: CASSRRLGENTEAFF.